These T cell receptor beta chains were read from a single sample in a study of tumor-infiltrating lymphocytes in localized non-small cell lung cancer. The protocol was immunoSEQ multiplex PCR, while the TCRdb copy is restricted to in-frame clones and leaves out a portion. This table holds 15,000 to 20,000 clones, approximately 84% found once. Sample: lung tumor tissue. All receptors come from a human donor with non-small cell lung cancer. CDR3s include the opening cysteine and the closing phenylalanine or tryptophan. D genes are given only for firm matches. Expanded clones get a size class; other rows say once, few or many, or leave the size out.

TGTGCCAGCAGTTCGACAGGAGTTAATGAAAAACTGTTTTTT CASSSTGVNEKLFF - - TRBJ1-4 TRBV6-5
TGTGCCAGCAGCTCGGACAGGGTACCCGGTCAGCCCCAGCATTTT CASSSDRVPGQPQHF TRBD1 - TRBJ1-5 TRBV6-5
TGTGCCAGCTCAGCGTGGGCCAGGGGAGGAGACGAGCAGTACTTC CASSAWARGGDEQYF - - TRBJ2-7 TRBV18
TGTGCCAGCAGTACGACAGCCAACACTGAAGCTTTCTTT CASSTTANTEAFF - - TRBJ1-1 TRBV6-1
TGTGCCAGCAGTTTACGGGGCGCCGGTTACAATGAGCAGTTCTTC CASSLRGAGYNEQFF - - TRBJ2-1 TRBV28
TGTGCCAGCAGCCGCGGCAGGGGGGTGGCAGATACGCAGTATTTT CASSRGRGVADTQYF - - TRBJ2-3 TRBV5-6
TGTGCCATCGGCGGGGCAGGGTCGTTCGAGACCCAGTACTTC CAIGGAGSFETQYF - - TRBJ2-5 TRBV10-3
TGTGCCACCAGCACGGGACAGGGGTGGGATACGCAGTATTTT CATSTGQGWDTQYF TRBD1 - TRBJ2-3 TRBV15
TGTGCCATCAGACCGGGACAGGGAACAACTAATGAAAAACTGTTTTTT CAIRPGQGTTNEKLFF TRBD1 - TRBJ1-4 TRBV10-3
TGTGCCAGCAGCTGGGACAGATTCAACTATGGCTACACCTTC CASSWDRFNYGYTF TRBD1 few TRBJ1-2 TRBV5-4
TGTGCCAGCTCAGCAACTAGGAATGAGCAGTTCTTC CASSATRNEQFF - - TRBJ2-1 TRBV18
TGTGCCAGCAGCTTAAGAGGCAGGGGGCTCAGGGAGACCCAGTACTTC CASSLRGRGLRETQYF TRBD1 - TRBJ2-5 TRBV7-2
TGTGCCAGCAGCTTCATGGGTAATAATGAAAATCTGTTTTTT CASSFMGNNENLFF - - TRBJ1-4 TRBV5-6
TGCGCCAGCAGCCAAGATATAGGAAGGGTGGGCTCACCCCTCCACTTT CASSQDIGRVGSPLHF - - TRBJ1-6 TRBV4-1
TGTGCCATCAGTCCGGGACTAGCGGGTGATGAGCAGTTCTTC CAISPGLAGDEQFF TRBD2 - TRBJ2-1 TRBV10-3
TGTGCCACCAGCAGAGGGGGGGAGTCCTACAATGAGCAGTTCTTC CATSRGGESYNEQFF - - TRBJ2-1 TRBV15
TGTGCCAGCAGAGGGTCGGGTCAGCCCCAGCATTTT CASRGSGQPQHF - - TRBJ1-5 TRBV2
TGTGCCAGCAGTGAGAGACAGGGGGCGTTTTTT CASSERQGAFF TRBD1 - TRBJ1-4 TRBV6-1
TGTGCCAGCAGCAGATGGACTAGCGGGGGCTCAGATACGCAGTATTTT CASSRWTSGGSDTQYF TRBD2 - TRBJ2-3 TRBV5-4
TGTGCCAGCAGGGGGACAGGGCGCGAACCCCTCCACTTT CASRGTGREPLHF TRBD1 - TRBJ1-6 TRBV2
TGTGCCAGCAGTGAGGGGGAGCAGTACTTC CASSEGEQYF - - TRBJ2-7 TRBV2
TGTGCCAGCAGTTACTACGGCGGACAGGGCGGTGGCTACACCTTC CASSYYGGQGGGYTF TRBD1 - TRBJ1-2 TRBV6-6
TGTGCTAGTGGTTCGGACAGTCAGCCCGGGGAGCTGTTTTTT CASGSDSQPGELFF - - TRBJ2-2 TRBV12-5
TGTGCCAGCTCACCCGCTAGCGGGAGGGGAGATACGCAGTATTTT CASSPASGRGDTQYF TRBD2 - TRBJ2-3 TRBV18
TGTGCTAGCAGCTTAGCCCCCGGACAGAGATACGAGCAGTACTTC CASSLAPGQRYEQYF - - TRBJ2-7 TRBV7-7
TGTGCCAGCAGCCCCCGACAACGGGACACCGGGGAGCTGTTTTTT CASSPRQRDTGELFF - - TRBJ2-2 TRBV7-6
TGTGCCAGCAGCTTAGCGGGAGGACAGGGCACTGAAGCTTTCTTT CASSLAGGQGTEAFF TRBD1 - TRBJ1-1 TRBV11-2
TGTGCCAGCTCGCCGGGGGAACTTCAGCCCCAGCATTTT CASSPGELQPQHF - medium-sized TRBJ1-5 TRBV18
TGTGCCAGCAGTTTATGGCAGGGAACCACTGAAGCTTTCTTT CASSLWQGTTEAFF - - TRBJ1-1 TRBV28
TGTGCCATCAGTGAGTCGGGACAGGGAATCTATGGCTACACCTTC CAISESGQGIYGYTF TRBD1 - TRBJ1-2 TRBV10-3
TGTGCCAGCAGCCAAGATACAGCTAGTTCGATCACCGGGGAGCTGTTTTTT CASSQDTASSITGELFF - - TRBJ2-2 TRBV4-2
TGCGCCAGCCCTGGGGGGGGCACCCTGCGGAAAAATCAGCCCCAGCATTTT CASPGGGTLRKNQPQHF - - TRBJ1-5 TRBV23-1
TGTGCCAGCAGCCCTACAGGGGCCCTCCTAGGGAACTATGGCTACACCTTC CASSPTGALLGNYGYTF TRBD1 - TRBJ1-2 TRBV7-9
TGTGCCAGCTCGCCCGCGTTAGCGGGGGCGGCGGATACGCAGTATTTT CASSPALAGAADTQYF TRBD2 - TRBJ2-3 TRBV18
TGTGCCAGCAGCTTCACCAGCTACAATGAGCAGTTCTTC CASSFTSYNEQFF - - TRBJ2-1 TRBV7-3
TGTGCCTGGAGGGGGGATGTGGAAAAACTGTTTTTT CAWRGDVEKLFF - - TRBJ1-4 TRBV30
TGTGCCAGCAGCGTTAGACGCGCCACTGAAGCTTTCTTT CASSVRRATEAFF - few TRBJ1-1 TRBV7-8
TGTGCCAGCAGTTTGAGCGGGGGGGTTCTGTACAATGAGCAGTTCTTC CASSLSGGVLYNEQFF TRBD2 - TRBJ2-1 TRBV27
TGTGCCAGCAGCTTGGGCAGAGGGGGCTATGGCTACACCTTC CASSLGRGGYGYTF - once TRBJ1-2 TRBV5-6
TGTGCCAGCAGCTTAGAGGCGAACTATGGCTACACCTTC CASSLEANYGYTF - - TRBJ1-2 TRBV7-9
TGTGCCAGCAGCCCGCGGAACCCGAACACCGGGGAGCTGTTTTTT CASSPRNPNTGELFF - - TRBJ2-2 TRBV5-6
TGTGCCAGCAGTAAGGGACTTAACACCGGGGAGCTGTTTTTT CASSKGLNTGELFF - few TRBJ2-2 TRBV6-6
TGTGCCAGCAGCCCGCCACAGGGGACCCAGTACTTC CASSPPQGTQYF - - TRBJ2-5 TRBV5-4
TGTGCCAGCAGCTTAGCGGTAGGGACGAACACTGAAGCTTTCTTT CASSLAVGTNTEAFF - once TRBJ1-1 TRBV7-9
TGTGCCAGCAGGAGGTTCGGGACTTCCAACCGGGAGACCCAGTACTTC CASRRFGTSNRETQYF - - TRBJ2-5 TRBV27
TGTGCCAGCAGCCCCTTCGGGGCAGCAAACTACGAGCAGTACTTC CASSPFGAANYEQYF - - TRBJ2-7 TRBV7-2
TGTGCCAGCAGCTTAGTAGGGACAGAGAATTCACCCCTCCACTTT CASSLVGTENSPLHF TRBD1 - TRBJ1-6 TRBV7-3
TGTGCCAGTAGTCCTACAAGGATTGGCTACACCTTC CASSPTRIGYTF - - TRBJ1-2 TRBV19
TGTGCCAGCAGCCTAAGGGGACAGACCGGGGAGCTGTTTTTT CASSLRGQTGELFF TRBD1 - TRBJ2-2 TRBV7-9
TGTGCCAGCAGCCCGGACAGGGAAATCTTCCCCTATGGCTACACCTTC CASSPDREIFPYGYTF TRBD1 - TRBJ1-2 TRBV27
TGTGCCGTAGGGCGGACAGGGCACGAGCAGTACTTC CAVGRTGHEQYF TRBD1 - TRBJ2-7 TRBV19
TGTGCCAGCAGCTCGTTAGGAGGGGGCGACTATGGCTACACCTTC CASSSLGGGDYGYTF TRBD1 - TRBJ1-2 TRBV11-2